These 26 T cell receptor beta chains were sequenced from one sample in a study of T-cell reconstitution after alpha-beta-depleted transplantation in children. TCRbeta library construction was performed incorporating unique molecular identifiers. Each CDR3 protein gets one entry after TCRdb re-called the PCR reads with MiXCR. The sample has roughly 240,000 distinct CDR3 sequences; roughly 8.2% are singletons. Specimen: PBMCs, mostly from graft donor cells, collected 180 days after TCRalphabeta/CD19-depleted stem cell transplant. The receptors were sampled from a male patient younger than 18 who had a stem cell transplant for acute lymphoblastic leukemia, so the T cells may come from the graft donor.

This clonotype has ten or more counts. The V gene is TRBV12-3 or TRBV12-4, the J gene TRBJ2-7, with D perhaps matching TRBD2 (6 bases). The CDR3 runs to 14 residues. Trimming removed 5 bases from V and 0 bases from J, with 11 bases in between. This CDR3 is CASSGGVSSYEQYF. CDR3 coding DNA: TGTGCCAGCAGTGGAGGGGTGAGCTCCTACGAGCAGTACTTC.

This clonotype was observed many times. This chain links TRBV5-1 with TRBJ2-5, with D unclear. The CDR3 length is 15 residues. Trimming stripped 0 bases from V and 4 bases from J, with 13 bases between. CDR1 is SGHRS and CDR2 is YFSETQ in the germline V gene. The CDR3, as DNA: TGCGCCAGCAGCTTGGGTGGGGTCTTGAGAGAGACCCAGTACTTC. This sequence encodes CASSLGGVLRETQYF.

At least ten counts were recorded for this clonotype. This rearrangement joins TRBV12-3 or TRBV12-4 to TRBJ1-5; D is unresolved. CDR3 size: 15 residues. V was trimmed by 1 base and J by 2 bases, leaving 9 bases between them. The CDR3: CASSLGGYGNQPQHF. CDR3 DNA sequence: TGTGCCAGCAGTTTAGGGGGTTATGGCAATCAGCCCCAGCATTTT.

This clonotype was detected many times. This chain connects TRBV7-9 to TRBJ2-7; D gene uncertain. The CDR3 runs to 15 residues. In germline, CDR1 is SEHNR, CDR2 FQNEAQ (reference sequence). V was pared by 4 bases and J by 4 bases, with 17 bases between. In DNA form, the CDR3 reads TGTGCCAGCAGCTCCCCTAACGGTGCAGTTTACGAGCAGTACTTC. This encodes CASSSPNGAVYEQYF.

This clonotype was found a few times. The rearrangement uses TRBV7-3 and TRBJ2-1; 11 nucleotides align to TRBD2. CDR1 and CDR2 from the germline V gene are SGHTA and FQGTGA. CDR3 length: 17 residues. J gave up 3 bases and V 2 bases, and 6 bases lay outside the gene matches. CDR3 protein: CASSLVAGGPSYNEQFF. As DNA, the CDR3 is TGTGCCAGCAGCTTAGTAGCGGGAGGGCCAAGCTACAATGAGCAGTTCTTC.

This sequence joins TRBV18 and TRBJ1-1, with TRBD1 identical over 8 bases. There are 16 residues in the CDR3. Trimming removed 2 bases from V and 7 bases from J; junction bases left unmatched: 12. From germline, CDR1 is KGHSH and CDR2 LQKENI. CDR3 nucleotide sequence: TGTGCCAGCTCACCAGGGGTCACCCGGACAGGGCGTGAAGCTTTCTTT. Amino acids: CASSPGVTRTGREAFF. Looking up the rest from reference TRBV18 and TRBJ1-1 gives the full variable domain: NAGVMQNPRHLVRRRGQEARLRCSPMKGHSHVYWYRQLPEEGLKFMVYLQKENIIDESGMPKERFSAEFPKEGPSILRIQQVVRGDSAAYFCASSPGVTRTGREAFFGQGTRLTVV.

This clonotype occurred many times. The chain joins TRBV12-3 or TRBV12-4 to TRBJ1-1, with a tentative D call TRBD1 (6 bases). Trimming pared 7 bases from V and 7 bases from J, leaving 16 bases between. The length of the CDR3 is 13 residues. CDR3 sequence (DNA): TGTGCCAGCACCCCGAGGGGGGGAGATGAAGCTTTCTTT. Translating it yields CASTPRGGDEAFF.

A remark on this clonotype: This may stem from a read error, because a much larger clone lies one nucleotide away. The chain couples TRBV20-1 to TRBJ1-5, with a weak D call TRBD1 (6 bases). This CDR3 is built from 15 residues. Germline CDR1 and CDR2: DFQATT and SNEGSKA (reference sequence). V was cut by 6 bases and J by 3 bases, with 18 bases left in between. CDR3 DNA: TGCAGTGCCCAAGAACTACAGGGTGTCAATCAGCCCCAGCATTTT. Protein product: CSAQELQGVNQPQHF.

This clonotype was detected ten times or more. This chain connects TRBV20-1 to TRBJ1-1; TRBD1 aligns across 8 bases. There are 14 residues in the CDR3. Germline CDR1 is DFQATT and CDR2 is SNEGSKA (reference sequence). V shed 5 bases and J 5 bases; nucleotides not matched to a gene: 10. The CDR3 DNA reads TGCAGTGCTGGCGGACAGGGCACGGGGACTGAAGCTTTCTTT. Its protein product is CSAGGQGTGTEAFF.

Worth noting for this clonotype: This may be a read error, as it is one base from a much larger clone. The chain combines TRBV20-1 with TRBJ2-1, with TRBD2 matching over 7 bases. Trimming removed 4 bases from V and 3 bases from J; junction bases left unmatched: 3. CDR1 DFQATT and CDR2 SNEGSKA come from the germline V gene (reference sequence). This CDR3 region has 13 residues. The CDR3 sequence is CSAKAGFYNEQFF. The CDR3 DNA follows: TGCAGTGCTAAAGCGGGATTCTACAATGAGCAGTTCTTC.

This clonotype was found many times. The rearrangement joins TRBV12-3 or TRBV12-4 to TRBJ2-1; D might be TRBD1 or TRBD2, each matching 7 bases. The CDR3 sequence is 15 residues long. The V end lost 4 bases, the J end lost 7 bases, and 17 bases lay between the germline ends. DNA of the CDR3: TGTGCCAGCAGTTCACAGGGGAGGGCAAAAAATGAGCAGTTCTTC. This encodes CASSSQGRAKNEQFF.

This clonotype was counted many times. The gene calls are TRBV7-7 and TRBJ2-2, with 7 bases lining up with TRBD2. Germline assignment: CDR1 SSHAT and CDR2 FNYEAQ (reference sequence). This CDR3 has 15 residues. CDR3 residues: CASGLGTSNTGELFF. DNA of the CDR3: TGTGCTAGCGGGCTCGGGACCTCGAACACCGGGGAGCTGTTTTTT.

The table lists this clonotype with many counts. The rearrangement links TRBV20-1 to TRBJ2-7, with 10 bases identical to TRBD2. J was trimmed by 9 bases and V by 0 bases; bases with no gene match: 8. The CDR3 contains 14 residues. Germline values: CDR1 DFQATT, CDR2 SNEGSKA (reference sequence). The CDR3 nucleotides read TGCAGTGCTAGAGATGATGGGCTAGCGGGAGTGCAGTACTTC. Its translation: CSARDDGLAGVQYF.

This clonotype was observed once. It may be a read error: a sequence one base away is much more abundant. The chain is built from TRBV7-8 and TRBJ2-5; D might be TRBD1 or TRBD2, each matching 5 bases. The V gene lost 10 bases and the J gene lost 5 bases, with 17 bases spanning the gap. Germline V lookup: CDR1 SGHVS, CDR2 FQNEAQ. The CDR3 contains 13 residues. The CDR3 coding sequence is TGTGCCACCTCGGACACCCGCGGGGAGACCCAGTACTTC. Translating it yields CATSDTRGETQYF. Using reference TRBV7-8 and TRBJ2-5 for the parts outside the CDR3, the full variable domain is GAGVSQSPRYKVAKRGQDVALRCDPISGHVSLFWYQQALGQGPEFLTYFQNEAQLDKSGLPSDRFFAERPEGSVSTLKIQRTQQEDSAVYLCATSDTRGETQYFGPGTRLLVL.

This clonotype appeared many times. The V and J genes are TRBV7-4 and TRBJ2-7; D uncertain. The CDR3 length is 13 residues. Germline loops: CDR1 SGHVT, CDR2 SQSDAQ. Trimming took 2 bases from V and 5 from J, leaving 10 bases between them. As DNA, the CDR3 is TGTGCCAGCAGCTTAAGAAAAGCTAACGAGCAGTACTTC. Its protein product is CASSLRKANEQYF.

This clonotype was recorded at least ten times. The chain couples TRBV28 to TRBJ2-5, with unresolved D. Germline values: CDR1 MDHEN, CDR2 SYDVKM. The CDR3 has 12 residues. V lost 2 bases, J lost 4 bases, and 5 bases lay in between. CDR3: CASSLMAETQYF. CDR3 nucleotides: TGTGCCAGCAGTTTAATGGCAGAGACCCAGTACTTC.

This clonotype was counted at least ten times. This chain connects TRBV7-2 to TRBJ2-7; no definite D call. The CDR3 sequence is 12 residues long. Germline values: CDR1 SGHTA, CDR2 FQGNSA. The V end was cut by 5 bases, the J end by 3 bases, with 8 bases between. The CDR3 coding sequence is TGTGCCAGCAGCCGAAGAAGCTACGAGCAGTACTTC. Protein product: CASSRRSYEQYF. Full variable domain (missing parts from reference TRBV7-2 and TRBJ2-7): GAGVSQSPSNKVTEKGKDVELRCDPISGHTALYWYRQSLGQGLEFLIYFQGNSAPDKSGLPSDRFSAERTGGSVSTLTIQRTQQEDSAVYLCASSRRSYEQYFGPGTRLTVT.

This clonotype was seen ten or more times. This rearrangement joins TRBV5-6 to TRBJ2-3; no firm D call. In germline, CDR1 is SGHDT, CDR2 YYEEEE. The CDR3 consists of 15 residues. V was trimmed by 1 base and J by 1 base, leaving 10 bases between them. CDR3 residues: CASSLLAPGTDTQYF. In nucleotides, the CDR3 is TGTGCCAGCAGCTTGTTGGCCCCGGGCACAGATACGCAGTATTTT.

This clonotype was observed many times. The chain recombines TRBV4-1 with TRBJ2-1; D remains ambiguous. V shed 5 bases and J shed 2 bases, with 13 bases lying between them. This CDR3 spans 15 amino acids. Germline CDR1 and CDR2: MGHRA and YSYEKL. CDR3 in amino acids: CASSSPAGAYNEQFF. Written as DNA, the CDR3 is TGCGCCAGCAGCTCCCCAGCAGGAGCCTACAATGAGCAGTTCTTC.

In this sample, this clonotype turned up many times. The chain carries TRBV20-1 and TRBJ2-1; TRBD2 matches at 7 bases. The CDR3 is made up of 14 amino acids. The germline V gene has CDR1 DFQATT and CDR2 SNEGSKA (reference sequence). V was clipped by 2 bases and J by 4 bases; unmatched bases: 5. The chain's CDR3 is CSARRGRGYNEQFF. DNA of the CDR3: TGCAGTGCTAGACGCGGGAGAGGGTACAATGAGCAGTTCTTC.

This clonotype was counted at least ten times. The chain has TRBV5-1 and TRBJ2-1, with 8 bases lining up with TRBD2. Germline trimming cut 2 bases from V and 2 bases from J; bases unmatched to any gene: 6. In germline, CDR1 is SGHRS, CDR2 YFSETQ. The CDR3 sequence is 16 residues long. The DNA of the CDR3 is TGCGCCAGCAGCTTCAACGGACTAGCCCCCTACAATGAGCAGTTCTTC. Encoded protein: CASSFNGLAPYNEQFF.

This clonotype was counted many times. The rearrangement joins TRBV2 to TRBJ2-5; TRBD2 aligns across 9 bases. The CDR3 is 13 residues long. After removal of 8 bases from V and 5 bases from J, the junction contained 6 bases not matched to a gene. Germline CDR1 SNHLY, CDR2 FYNNEI. CDR3 in DNA: TGTGCCAGCCTAGCGGGAAGGCGGGAGACCCAGTACTTC. This codes for CASLAGRRETQYF.

This clonotype has a handful of counts. The genes are TRBV6-2 or TRBV6-3 and TRBJ2-7; maybe TRBD1 (6 bases). The CDR3 is 13 residues long. The germline V gene has CDR1 MNHEY and CDR2 SVGEGT. The V end lost 8 bases, the J end lost 6 bases, and 17 bases lay between the germline ends. The CDR3 loop reads CASEDRLEAEQYF. CDR3 sequence (DNA): TGTGCCAGCGAGGACAGACTGGAAGCCGAGCAGTACTTC.

This clonotype was observed once. At one boundary the junction diverges from the germline segment, which might be a read error. The V and J genes are TRBV7-9 and TRBJ1-6, with no clear D. The germline gives CDR1 SEHNR, CDR2 FQNEAQ (reference sequence). The CDR3 length is 16 residues. The CDR3 DNA sequence: TGTGCCATCAGCCCTTGGATCGACGGCTATAATTCACCCCTCCACTTT. Protein sequence: CAISPWIDGYNSPLHF.

This clonotype was recorded at least ten times. The chain uses TRBV7-7 and TRBJ2-5; no clear D gene. The CDR3 length is 14 residues. Between the trimmed V and J ends, which lost 5 bases and 7 bases, there was a span of 17 bases. Germline lookup yields CDR1 SSHAT and CDR2 FNYEAQ (reference sequence). The DNA for the CDR3 is TGTGCCAGCAGCCCCGGGTTCCCTCCGGCGACCCAGTACTTC. This translates into CASSPGFPPATQYF.

This clonotype was recorded many times. V usage is TRBV28 and J usage is TRBJ2-3, with 8 bases lining up with TRBD1. The junction had 3 bases not matched to a gene; V was cut back by 4 bases and J by 0 bases. This CDR3 is 15 amino acids long. Per germline, CDR1 MDHEN and CDR2 SYDVKM. CDR3 residues: CASSWQGASTDTQYF. Here the CDR3 DNA reads TGTGCCAGCAGTTGGCAGGGGGCAAGCACAGATACGCAGTATTTT.